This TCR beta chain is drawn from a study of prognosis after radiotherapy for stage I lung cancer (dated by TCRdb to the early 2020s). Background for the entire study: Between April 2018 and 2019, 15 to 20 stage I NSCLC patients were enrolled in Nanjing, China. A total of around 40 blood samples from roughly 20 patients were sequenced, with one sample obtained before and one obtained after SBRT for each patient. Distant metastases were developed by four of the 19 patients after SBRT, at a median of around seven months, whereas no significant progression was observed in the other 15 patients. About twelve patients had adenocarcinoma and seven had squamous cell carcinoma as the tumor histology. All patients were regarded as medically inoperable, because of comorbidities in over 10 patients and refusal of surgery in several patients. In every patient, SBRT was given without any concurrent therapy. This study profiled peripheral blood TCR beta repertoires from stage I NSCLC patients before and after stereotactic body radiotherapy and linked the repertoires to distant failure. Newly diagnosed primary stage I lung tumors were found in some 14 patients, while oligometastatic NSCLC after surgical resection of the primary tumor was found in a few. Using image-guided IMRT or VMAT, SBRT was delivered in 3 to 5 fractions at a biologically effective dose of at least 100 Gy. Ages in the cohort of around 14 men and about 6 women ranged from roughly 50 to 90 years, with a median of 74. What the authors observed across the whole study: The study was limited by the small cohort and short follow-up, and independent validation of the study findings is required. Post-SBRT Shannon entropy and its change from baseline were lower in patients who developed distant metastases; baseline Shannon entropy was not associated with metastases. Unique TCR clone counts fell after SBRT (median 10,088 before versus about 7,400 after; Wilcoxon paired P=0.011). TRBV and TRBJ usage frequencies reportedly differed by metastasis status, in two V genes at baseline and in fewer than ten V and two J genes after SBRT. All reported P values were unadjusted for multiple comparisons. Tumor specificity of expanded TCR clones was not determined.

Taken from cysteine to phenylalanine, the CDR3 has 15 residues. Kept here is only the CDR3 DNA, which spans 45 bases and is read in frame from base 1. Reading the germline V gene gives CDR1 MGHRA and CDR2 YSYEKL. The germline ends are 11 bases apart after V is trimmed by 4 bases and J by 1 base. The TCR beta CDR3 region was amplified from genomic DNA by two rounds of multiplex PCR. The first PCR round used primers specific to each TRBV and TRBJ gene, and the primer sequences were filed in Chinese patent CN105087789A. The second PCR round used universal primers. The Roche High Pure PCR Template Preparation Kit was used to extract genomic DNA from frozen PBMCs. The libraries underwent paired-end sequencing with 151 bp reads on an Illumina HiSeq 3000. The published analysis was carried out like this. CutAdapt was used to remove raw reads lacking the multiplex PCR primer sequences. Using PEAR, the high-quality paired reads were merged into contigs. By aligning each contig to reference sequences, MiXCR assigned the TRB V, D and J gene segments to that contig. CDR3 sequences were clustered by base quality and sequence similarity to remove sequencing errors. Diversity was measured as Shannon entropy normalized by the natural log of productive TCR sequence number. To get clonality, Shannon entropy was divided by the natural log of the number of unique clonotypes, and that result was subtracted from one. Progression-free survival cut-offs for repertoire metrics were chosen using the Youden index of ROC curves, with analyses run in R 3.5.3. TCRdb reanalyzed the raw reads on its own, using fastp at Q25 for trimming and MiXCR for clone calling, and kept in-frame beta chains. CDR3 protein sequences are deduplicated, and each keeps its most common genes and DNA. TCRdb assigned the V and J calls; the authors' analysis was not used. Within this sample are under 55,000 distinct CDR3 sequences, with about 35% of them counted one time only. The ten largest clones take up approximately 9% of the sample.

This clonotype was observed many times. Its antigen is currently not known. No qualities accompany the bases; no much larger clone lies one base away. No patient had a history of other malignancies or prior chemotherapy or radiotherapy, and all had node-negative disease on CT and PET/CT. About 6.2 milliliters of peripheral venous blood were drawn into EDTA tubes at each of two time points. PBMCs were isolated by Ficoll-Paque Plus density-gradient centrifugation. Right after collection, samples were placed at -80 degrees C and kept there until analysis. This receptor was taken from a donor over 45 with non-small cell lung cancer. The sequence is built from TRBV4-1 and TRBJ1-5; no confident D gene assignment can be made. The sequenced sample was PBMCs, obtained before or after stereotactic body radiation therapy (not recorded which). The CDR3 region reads CASSPGQLSNQPQHF. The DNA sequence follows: TGCGCCAGCAGCCCCGGCCAGTTGAGCAATCAGCCCCAGCATTTT.